The next 3 T cell receptor beta chains were all read from a single sample in a study. TCRdb reanalysed the RT-PCR reads using MiXCR and keeps one entry per CDR3 protein. This table holds almost 700,000 distinct CDR3 sequences, 14% found once. The source material was memory CD4+ T cells from blood. These TCRs come from a female donor in good health, serving as a healthy control.

V and J are TRBV5-1 and TRBJ2-5; D possibly matches TRBD1 or TRBD2 (7 bases each). Trimming removed 0 bases at V and 4 bases at J, with 13 bases between. Germline CDR1 and CDR2: SGHRS and YFSETQ. The CDR3 runs to 15 residues. The CDR3 protein is CASSLEQGRGETQYF. The CDR3 DNA reads TGCGCCAGCAGCTTGGAACAGGGGAGGGGAGAGACCCAGTACTTC.

The chain employs TRBV20-1 and TRBJ1-2; D call uncertain. CDR1 and CDR2 from the germline V gene are DFQATT and SNEGSKA (reference sequence). V lost 0 bases and J lost 6, with 11 bases in between. The CDR3 length is 13 residues. The CDR3 coding sequence is TGCAGTGCTAGAGATTCAGGTTCAAATGGCTACACCTTC. Its translation: CSARDSGSNGYTF.

CDR3 coding DNA: TGTGCCAGCAGCTTAGTGGGACAGGCACAAGAGACCCAGTACTTC. Translating it yields CASSLVGQAQETQYF. This sequence joins TRBV7-2 and TRBJ2-5; 8 bases align to TRBD1. CDR3 length equals 15 residues. Germline assignment: CDR1 SGHTA and CDR2 FQGNSA. J gave up 2 bases and V 1 base, and 3 bases lay outside the gene matches.